This T cell receptor (beta chain) was identified during a study of shared clonotypes between healthy human individuals. Study-wide background: A donor's plate count was three for CD4 naive and three for CD4 memory; CD8 naive had two and CD8 memory one.

Study results and limitations: Shared clonotypes: approximately 5.3% naive CD4, around 3.5% naive CD8, around 2.4% memory CD4, about 0.4% memory CD8.

A deep-level run was used for the assay. The assay was immunoSEQ multiplex PCR, and TCRdb's table has in-frame clones only and misses some. The sample has roughly 1,000,000 clones, more than 75% seen once. Germline lookup yields CDR1 SGHRS and CDR2 YFSETQ. The CDR3 consists of 15 residues. The ends lost 0 bases at V and 6 bases at J; junction bases unmatched: 6. This clone occurred once. Its target is unknown. This TCR was sampled from a man between 18 and 35 years old in good health. Some clones in this sample may be carry-over from other donors' samples. This sequence joins TRBV5-1 and TRBJ1-2, with 9 bases that match TRBD1. The material sequenced was memory CD4+ T cells from PBMCs. Indicated subset: CD45RA-negative fraction. CDR3 loop: CASSLGQGDPHGYTF. The CDR3 coding sequence is TGCGCCAGCAGCTTGGGACAGGGGGACCCCCATGGCTACACCTTC. Using reference TRBV5-1 and TRBJ1-2 for the parts outside the CDR3, the full variable domain is KAGVTQTPRYLIKTRGQQVTLSCSPISGHRSVSWYQQTPGQGLQFLFEYFSETQRNKGNFPGRFSGRQFSNSRSEMNVSTLELGDSALYLCASSLGQGDPHGYTFGSGTRLTVV.